The text below deals with one T cell receptor beta chain. Its antigen is unidentified. This record comes from a study of T cells in Graves' hyperthyroidism and ophthalmopathy. Study results and limitations: The model anticipated ophthalmopathy a median around six months pre-onset. Also found in blood were most expanded thyroid clonotypes above 0.001.

In the ophthalmopathy cohort, Clinical Activity Score was at least 3, NOSPECS grade at least 4, and duration under 3 months. RNA transcripts yielded amplified TCR beta CDR3 regions. RT-PCR in the first round (using the HTBI primer set) targeted the TCR CDR3. TCRdb reprocessed the multiplex PCR reads via MiXCR and lists one record per CDR3 protein. The sample carries hundreds of thousands of distinct CDR3 sequences, approximately 20% recorded once. Germline CDR1 is LNHNV and CDR2 is YYDKDF (reference sequence). The CDR3 is made up of 13 amino acids. With 1 base removed from V and 4 bases from J, the gap between germline ends came to 5 bases.

The clonotype originates from a man aged 35 to 55 with Graves' ophthalmopathy. The chain is built from TRBV15 and TRBJ1-5; no clear D. The source material was blood. CDR3 in amino acids: CATSRGANQPQHF. In nucleotides, the CDR3 is TGTGCCACCAGCAGAGGTGCGAATCAGCCCCAGCATTTT.